Below, 20 T cell receptor beta chains from the same sample are listed, as sequenced in a study of CD8 T cell repertoires and HIV-1 epitope variants (TCRdb year 2020). The library was generated by the immunoSEQ multiplex PCR assay. The source is immuneACCESS, and TCRdb retained only in-frame sequences with V and J called. Part of the clones is not carried over; for the studies checked, unresolved V genes explain less than half of this, and the remainder is unexplained. Counted in this sample were approximately 6,300 clones; just over 65% of them appeared once. The top ten clones comprise less than 50% of the sample. These TCRs are of unknown antigen specificity. The material sequenced was cultured CD8+ T cells derived from PBMCs. These receptors all stem from a male donor with HIV.

The chain recombines TRBV7-2 with TRBJ2-2, with TRBD2 identical over 7 bases. Losses at the gene ends were 1 base for V and 7 bases for J; bases not matched to a gene: 12. The CDR3 is 17 amino acids. CDR1 SGHTA and CDR2 FQGNSA come from the germline V gene. The CDR3 loop reads CASSLDWRERRGGELFF. For the CDR3, the DNA is TGTGCCAGCAGCTTAGACTGGCGGGAGAGGCGGGGCGGGGAGCTGTTTTTT.

The J gene is TRBJ2-6, the V gene TRBV19; tentative D call: TRBD1 (5 bases). The CDR3 totals 16 residues. V was trimmed by 5 bases and J by 1 base, leaving 12 bases between them. Germline CDR1 is LNHDA and CDR2 is SQIVND (reference sequence). CDR3 region: CASSPGPGSGANVLTF. The DNA for the CDR3 is TGTGCCAGTAGTCCAGGGCCAGGGTCTGGGGCCAACGTCCTGACTTTC.

This clone was counted a few times. V and J are TRBV6-6 and TRBJ2-7, with D perhaps matching TRBD1 or TRBD2 (5 bases each). V lost 6 bases and J lost 2, with 14 bases in between. Germline V gene data show CDR1 as MNHNY and CDR2 as SVGAGI (reference sequence). The CDR3 extends over 14 amino acids. CDR3 sequence (DNA): TGTGCCAGCAGCCCCGGGGCGATTACCTACGAGCAGTACTTC. This gives the protein CASSPGAITYEQYF.

Here the CDR3 reads CASSVGAYNEQFF. The CDR3 nucleotides read TGTGCCAGCAGCGTTGGGGCGTACAATGAGCAGTTCTTC. J is TRBJ2-1 and V is TRBV9; TRBD1 might be the D (5 bases). CDR3 size: 13 residues. Trimming left V 2 bases short and J 4 bases short, with 7 bases between. CDR1 and CDR2 (germline): SGDLS, YYNGEE.

This chain joins TRBV7-9 and TRBJ1-4; 11 nucleotides align to TRBD1. CDR1 is SEHNR, CDR2 FQNEAQ, per germline (reference sequence). The CDR3 spans 13 residues. The V segment lost 5 bases and the J segment 10 bases; nucleotides outside the gene matches: 3. The CDR3: CASSPGQGGKLFF. The CDR3 nucleotides are TGTGCCAGCAGCCCGGGACAGGGGGGAAAACTGTTTTTT. Combining the CDR3 with reference TRBV7-9 and TRBJ1-4 gives the whole variable domain DTGVSQNPRHKITKRGQNVTFRCDPISEHNRLYWYRQTLGQGPEFLTYFQNEAQLEKSRLLSDRFSAERPKGSFSTLEIQRTEQGDSAMYLCASSPGQGGKLFFGSGTQLSVL.

Only a few counts were recorded for this clone. The chain couples TRBV18 to TRBJ1-3, with 7 nucleotides matching TRBD1. With 3 bases clipped from V and 7 bases from J, the junction kept 9 bases outside the gene matches. The germline gives CDR1 KGHSH, CDR2 LQKENI. The CDR3 runs to 15 residues. The CDR3 sequence: CASSPRDSRENTIYF. CDR3 DNA: TGTGCCAGCTCACCTCGGGACAGTCGAGAGAACACCATATATTTT.

This chain links TRBV9 with TRBJ1-4, with D tentatively TRBD1 (6 bases). CDR3 size: 15 residues. The V and J ends lost 3 bases and 8 bases respectively, with 17 bases between them. The V gene's germline CDR1 is SGDLS and CDR2 YYNGEE. As DNA, the CDR3 is TGTGCCAGCAGCGAGGGGGGTGACAAAGCAGAAAAACTGTTTTTT. It specifies CASSEGGDKAEKLFF.

The rearrangement joins TRBV6-1 to TRBJ2-2; D possibly corresponds to TRBD1 (5 bases). Germline V gene lookup returns CDR1 MNHNS and CDR2 SASEGT. The CDR3 spans 13 residues. With 8 bases removed from V and 0 bases from J, the gap between germline ends came to 7 bases. CDR3 amino acids: CASDRANTGELFF. CDR3 DNA: TGTGCCAGCGACAGAGCGAACACCGGGGAGCTGTTTTTT.

This clone has more than one count but fewer than ten. J is TRBJ1-2 and V is TRBV6-6; 8 bases are a match to TRBD1. The CDR3 spans 16 residues. Germline V CDR1 and CDR2: MNHNY, SVGAGI (reference sequence). The trim removed 0 bases at V and 6 bases at J, leaving 9 bases unmatched. The chain's CDR3 is CASSYSLPGGADGYTF. The CDR3 bases are TGTGCCAGCAGTTACTCCTTGCCAGGGGGCGCGGATGGCTACACCTTC.

This clone was recorded a few times. The chain has TRBV6-6 and TRBJ1-2, with 8 bases aligning to TRBD1. CDR1 is MNHNY, CDR2 SVGAGI, per germline (reference sequence). V shed 4 bases, J shed 7 bases, and the junction held 5 bases outside the gene matches. This CDR3 is built from 13 residues. The CDR3, as DNA: TGTGCCAGCAGTTTACAGGGGGACGGTGGCTACACCTTC. Its translation: CASSLQGDGGYTF.

The chain links TRBV18 to TRBJ1-2; unclear D gene. The CDR3 spans 14 residues. V gave up 1 base and J gave up 5 bases, with 11 bases separating them. Looked up from germline, CDR1 is KGHSH and CDR2 is LQKENI. The CDR3 coding sequence is TGTGCCAGCTCACCACTTCAACAGACGTATGGCTACACCTTC. This codes for CASSPLQQTYGYTF.

This chain links TRBV9 with TRBJ2-5, with 8 bases fitting TRBD2. The CDR3 sequence is 15 residues long. Germline trimming cut 2 bases from V and 5 bases from J; bases unmatched to any gene: 8. Germline V CDR1 and CDR2: SGDLS, YYNGEE. The CDR3 nucleotides are TGTGCCAGCAGCGTCCCCAGCGGGGGCCAGGAGACCCAGTACTTC. As protein: CASSVPSGGQETQYF.

The gene calls are TRBV4-2 and TRBJ1-2; 7 bases are shared with TRBD1. The CDR3 loop spans 14 amino acids. CDR1 is LGHNA and CDR2 is YNFKEQ in the germline V gene. Trimming took 4 bases from V and 1 from J; bases not matched to a gene: 3. DNA of the CDR3: TGTGCCAGCAGCCCGGGACAGAATAACTATGGCTACACCTTC. Encoded protein: CASSPGQNNYGYTF.

In its sample, this clone was seen a few times. The chain carries TRBV6-5 and TRBJ2-7, with D hard to call. V was shortened by 5 bases and J by 4 bases, with 12 bases between the two germline ends. Looked up from germline, CDR1 is MNHEY and CDR2 is SVGAGI. This CDR3 comprises 13 residues. The DNA for the CDR3 is TGTGCCAGCAGTGACGGGCCAGATTACGAGCAGTACTTC. Translated, it gives CASSDGPDYEQYF.

The chain recombines TRBV11-3 with TRBJ1-5; D might be TRBD1 (5 bases). The length of the CDR3 is 17 residues. V was trimmed by 5 bases and J by 1 base, leaving 18 bases between them. Germline CDR1 reads SGHNT; CDR2 reads YENEEA. CDR3 sequence reads: CASSKGSQGESNQPQHF. The CDR3 coding sequence is TGTGCCAGCAGCAAAGGATCTCAGGGTGAGAGCAATCAGCCCCAGCATTTT.

This sequence joins TRBV7-7 and TRBJ2-2, with 13 bases matching TRBD2. The CDR3 spans 18 residues. J lost 4 bases, V lost 3 bases, and 8 bases had no gene match. CDR1 is SSHAT and CDR2 is FNYEAQ in the germline V gene (reference sequence). This CDR3 reads CASSFATRTSGGTGELFF. DNA for the CDR3: TGTGCCAGCAGCTTTGCGACACGGACTAGCGGGGGCACCGGGGAGCTGTTTTTT.

This clone was counted between two and nine times. This chain joins TRBV27 and TRBJ2-7; 7 nucleotides align to TRBD1. Looked up from germline, CDR1 is MNHEY and CDR2 is SMNVEV (reference sequence). CDR3 length equals 14 residues. After removal of 5 bases from V and 5 bases from J, the junction contained 9 bases not matched to a gene. The DNA of the CDR3 is TGTGCCAGCAGTGTGACAGGGTGGTCCAACGAGCAGTACTTC. It translates to CASSVTGWSNEQYF.

The chain recombines TRBV7-9 with TRBJ2-7; 8 bases agree with TRBD1. The CDR3 extends over 14 amino acids. V gave up 2 bases and J gave up 5 bases; unmatched junction bases: 5. Looked up from germline, CDR1 is SEHNR and CDR2 is FQNEAQ (reference sequence). For the CDR3, the DNA is TGTGCCAGCAGCTTAAACCAGGGGGCGGACGAGCAGTACTTC. Its protein product is CASSLNQGADEQYF.

The chain is built from TRBV5-1 and TRBJ2-7, with D possibly matching TRBD2 (6 bases). V was cut by 4 bases and J by 5 bases, with 16 bases left in between. The germline CDR1 and CDR2 sequences are SGHRS and YFSETQ. The CDR3 covers 14 residues. The CDR3 nucleotides are TGCGCCAGCAGCCGCACCCCGGAGGGTAACGAGCAGTACTTC. Its protein product is CASSRTPEGNEQYF.

The genes are TRBV6-5 and TRBJ1-6; the D gene is possibly TRBD1 (5 bases). Germline V lookup: CDR1 MNHEY, CDR2 SVGAGI. This CDR3 comprises 14 residues. Trimming cost V 5 bases and J 5 bases, with 10 bases left between them. CDR3 in amino acids: CASSTGTDNSPLHF. The CDR3 coding sequence is TGTGCCAGCAGTACCGGGACTGATAATTCACCCCTCCACTTT.